These T cell receptor beta chains were read from a single sample in a study of CD8 T cells in Susac syndrome. TCRdb used MiXCR to reprocess the immunoSEQ multiplex PCR reads, holding one entry per CDR3 protein. Of about 200,000 distinct CDR3 sequences in the sample, 80% to 95% were seen once. The sample taken for sequencing was CD8+ T cells from PBMCs. Every receptor here comes from a human donor with multiple sclerosis. Both conserved end residues are part of each CDR3. D genes are given only for firm matches. The size of a clone is reported for some rows only, either as once, few or many, or as a class for expanded clones.

d_call clone_size j_call v_call cdr3_nt cdr3_aa
. . TRBJ2-2 TRBV6-1 TGTGCCAGCAGTGATTCGGGGGAGCTGTTTTTT CASSDSGELFF
. . TRBJ1-1 TRBV7-8 TGTGCCAGCAGCCGGAGAGTCAGACCCACTGAAGCTTTCTTT CASSRRVRPTEAFF
. . TRBJ2-1 TRBV20-1 TGCAGTGCTAGAGGGGCAGGGGACCCCTACAATGAGCAGTTCTTC CSARGAGDPYNEQFF
TRBD2 . TRBJ2-1 TRBV20-1 TGCAGTGCTAGAGAAGGGTTTAGCGGGGCATACAATGAGCAGTTCTTC CSAREGFSGAYNEQFF
. . TRBJ1-1 TRBV6-5 TGTGCCAGCAGTTGGGGGAGCATGAACACTGAAGCTTTCTTT CASSWGSMNTEAFF
. . TRBJ2-3 TRBV19 TGTGCCAGTAGTATCTTCGAGAGTGGGGACACAGATACGCAGTATTTT CASSIFESGDTDTQYF
TRBD2 . TRBJ2-1 TRBV7-8 TGTGCCAGCAGCCCCTCTAGCGGGGGCCTACCTGAGCAGTTCTTC CASSPSSGGLPEQFF
. . TRBJ2-1 TRBV29-1 TGCAGCGTTGAAGATGGGGAACCGGACACTTACAATGAGCAGTTCTTC CSVEDGEPDTYNEQFF
. . TRBJ1-1 TRBV20-1 TGCAGTGCTAGAGATTCGGTGACAGGTGGGCTGAACACTGAAGCTTTCTTT CSARDSVTGGLNTEAFF
TRBD1 . TRBJ2-1 TRBV5-1 TGCGCCAGCAGCGCGGGACAGGGAGTGTTTGGCGGGAGCACCTCCTCCTACAATGAGCAGTTCTTC CASSAGQGVFGGSTSSYNEQFF
. . TRBJ2-5 TRBV14 TGTGCCAGCAGCCAAGACGGCAGTCAAGAGACCCAGTACTTC CASSQDGSQETQYF
TRBD1 . TRBJ1-1 TRBV6-5 TGTGCCAGCAGCTGGACAGGGCAGAACACTGAAGCTTTCTTT CASSWTGQNTEAFF
TRBD1 . TRBJ1-2 TRBV12-3/TRBV12-4 TGTGCCAGCAGTTCCTCCGGGACAGGGAAAGGGGCTAACTATGGCTACACCTTC CASSSSGTGKGANYGYTF
. . TRBJ2-3 TRBV19 TGTGCCAGCCGTATGGGCATATGGCAGTATTTT CASRMGIWQYF
TRBD2 . TRBJ2-1 TRBV20-1 TGCAGCGCTGCCGGACTAGCGGGAGTCGGGGATGAGCAGTTCTTC CSAAGLAGVGDEQFF
. . TRBJ1-3 TRBV7-9 TGTGCCAGCAGCTTAGTCCCAGGGCTCGCTGGAAACACCATATATTTT CASSLVPGLAGNTIYF
. . TRBJ2-1 TRBV13 TGTGCCAGCAGCTCCGACAGCCGTGAGCAGTTCTTC CASSSDSREQFF
TRBD2 . TRBJ2-3 TRBV3-1 TGTGCCAGCAGCCAAAGGACTAGCGGGGGATGGCCGTATTTT CASSQRTSGGWPYF
TRBD1 . TRBJ1-1 TRBV2 TGTGCCAGCAGAGGGACAGGGTCCCCTGAAGCTTTCTTT CASRGTGSPEAFF
TRBD1 . TRBJ1-4 TRBV7-9 TGTGCCAGCAGCTCCCCGGGACAGGGGTCGGAAAAACTGTTTTTT CASSSPGQGSEKLFF
. . TRBJ1-1 TRBV4-1 TGCGCCAGCAGCCAACTCACGGGGAGCACTGAAGCTTTCTTT CASSQLTGSTEAFF
. once TRBJ2-7 TRBV5-1 TGCGCCAGCAGCTTGGCGGGCCTTGGGAGTTTCGAGCAGTACTTC CASSLAGLGSFEQYF
TRBD2 few TRBJ2-3 TRBV6-1 TGTGCCAGCAGTCTCTTAGCGGGAGGGCGGAATACGCAGTATTTT CASSLLAGGRNTQYF
. once TRBJ1-1 TRBV28 TGTGCCAGCAGTTTAGCGGTCGTCACTGAAGCTTTCTTT CASSLAVVTEAFF
. . TRBJ2-7 TRBV20-1 TGCAGTGCTAGGGGACCCGCCCAGGACTACGAGCAGTACTTC CSARGPAQDYEQYF
. . TRBJ2-3 TRBV6-5 TGTGCCAGCAGTTACACCGGCACAGATACGCAGTATTTT CASSYTGTDTQYF
TRBD1 . TRBJ1-4 TRBV18 TGTGCCAGCTCACCAGGAGACAGGGTCCGGGAAAAACTGTTTTTT CASSPGDRVREKLFF
TRBD1 once TRBJ1-2 TRBV19 TGTGCCAGTAAAGAGTGGGCAGGGGGCACTCATGGCTACACCTTC CASKEWAGGTHGYTF
. . TRBJ1-6 TRBV6-5 TGTGCCAGCAGCCGGGACCTCAATTCACCCCTCCACTTT CASSRDLNSPLHF
TRBD2 . TRBJ2-4 TRBV20-1 TGCAGTGCTTTCCCGGGAGGGGGGGCGGCCAAAAACATTCAGTACTTC CSAFPGGGAAKNIQYF
. . TRBJ2-1 TRBV7-2 TGTGCCAGCGGACCTAGTTCGGCCTACAATGAGCAGTTCTTC CASGPSSAYNEQFF
TRBD1 once TRBJ1-5 TRBV19 TGTGCCAGTAGTATAGTGGCAGGGGGCATGGGCAATCAGCCCCAGCATTTT CASSIVAGGMGNQPQHF
. . TRBJ2-1 TRBV12-3/TRBV12-4 TGTGCCAGCAGTTTCGGTAAGAATGAGCAGTTCTTC CASSFGKNEQFF
. . TRBJ2-5 TRBV6-5 TGTGCCAGCAGTTACGTCCAGGGTGAAGAGACCCAGTACTTC CASSYVQGEETQYF
. few TRBJ2-3 TRBV11-2 TGTGCCAGCAGCTTAGGAGGCCGGAACACAGATACGCAGTATTTT CASSLGGRNTDTQYF
TRBD1 . TRBJ1-3 TRBV29-1 TGCAGCGTTGAGGACAGGGGGCTGTCCACCATATATTTT CSVEDRGLSTIYF
. . TRBJ1-1 TRBV9 TGTGCCAGCAGCGTAGTAGTCGGACGGAACACTGAAGCTTTCTTT CASSVVVGRNTEAFF
. . TRBJ2-2 TRBV4-3 TGCGCCAGCAGCCGACTTAGGGGACTGGAGCTGTTTTTT CASSRLRGLELFF
. . TRBJ2-1 TRBV12-3/TRBV12-4 TGTGCCAGCAGTTTAGCGGTTGAGGCGGATGAGCAGTTCTTC CASSLAVEADEQFF
. . TRBJ2-2 TRBV20-1 TGCAGTGCTGCGAGCGGGAACACCGGGGAGCTGTTTTTT CSAASGNTGELFF
. . TRBJ2-1 TRBV2 TGTGCCAGCAAAGTAAGGGTAGGTTTGGATGAGCAGTTCTTC CASKVRVGLDEQFF
. . TRBJ2-3 TRBV10-3 TGTGCCATCAGTGACAGAGATACGCAGTATTTT CAISDRDTQYF
. . TRBJ2-7 TRBV27 TGTGCCAGCAGTTTATCGGGGGGCCCCCCGGGGGCCTACGAGCAGTACTTC CASSLSGGPPGAYEQYF
. few TRBJ1-6 TRBV7-9 TGTGCCAGCAGCTTAGTTGGGTCACCCCTCCACTTT CASSLVGSPLHF
TRBD2 . TRBJ2-1 TRBV7-9 TGTGCCAGCAGCTTGGGCGGCAGGGAGGGTGAGCAGTTCTTC CASSLGGREGEQFF
. . TRBJ2-1 TRBV7-2 TGTGCCAGCAGCTTATCCCTAGGGGCCTACAATGAGCAGTTCTTC CASSLSLGAYNEQFF
TRBD2 . TRBJ2-5 TRBV5-6 TGTGCCAGCAGCTTGGCTTTGACTAGCGGTACCTATGAGGCCCAGTACTTC CASSLALTSGTYEAQYF
. . TRBJ2-7 TRBV20-1 TGCAGTGCTAGGGAAGGGAGGAGTCTCTACGAGCAGTACTTC CSAREGRSLYEQYF
. . TRBJ1-2 TRBV19 TGTGCCAGTACGGGAGCTTATGGCTACACCTTC CASTGAYGYTF
TRBD2 . TRBJ2-1 TRBV9 TGTGCCAGCAGCGTCCTTAGCGGGGGGAGCTCCTACAATGAGCAGTTCTTC CASSVLSGGSSYNEQFF